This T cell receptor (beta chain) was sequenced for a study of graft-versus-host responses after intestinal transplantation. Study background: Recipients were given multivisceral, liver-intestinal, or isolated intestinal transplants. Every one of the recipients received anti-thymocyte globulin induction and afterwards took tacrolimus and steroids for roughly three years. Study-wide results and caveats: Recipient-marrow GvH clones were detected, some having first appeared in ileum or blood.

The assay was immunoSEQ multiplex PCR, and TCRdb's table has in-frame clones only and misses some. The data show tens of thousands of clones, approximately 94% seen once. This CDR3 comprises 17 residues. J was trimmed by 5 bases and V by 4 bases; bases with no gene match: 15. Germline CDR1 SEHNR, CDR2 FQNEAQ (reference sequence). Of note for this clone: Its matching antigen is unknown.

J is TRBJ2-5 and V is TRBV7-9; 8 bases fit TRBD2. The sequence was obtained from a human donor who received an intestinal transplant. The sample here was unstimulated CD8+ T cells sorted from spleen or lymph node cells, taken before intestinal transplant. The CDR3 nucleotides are TGTGCCAGCAGCTCCTGCCCTAGCCGGGAGGGGGGGGAGACCCAGTACTTC. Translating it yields CASSSCPSREGGETQYF.